What follows are 25 T cell receptor beta chains derived from one specimen sequenced in a study of cytomegalovirus exposure and HLA in healthy donors. Clones were read by immunoSEQ multiplex PCR, and TCRdb kept only the in-frame ones, dropping some. Of about 150,000 clones in the sample, approximately 90% are singletons; the top ten hold 4.5%. The source material was PBMCs. The receptors were gathered from a man aged 18 to 35 in good health and CMV-seropositive.

Worth noting for this clone: The sample contains more than one DNA sequence encoding this CDR3. The chain has TRBV5-1 and TRBJ1-4; TRBD1 aligns across 7 bases. Losses at the gene ends were 0 bases for V and 7 bases for J; bases not matched to a gene: 3. The CDR3 is 14 residues long. Germline V gene data show CDR1 as SGHRS and CDR2 as YFSETQ. The CDR3 nucleotides read TGCGCCAGCAGCTTGGGACAGGGAGGTGAAAAACTGTTTTTT. As protein: CASSLGQGGEKLFF. Looking up the rest from reference TRBV5-1 and TRBJ1-4 gives the full variable domain: KAGVTQTPRYLIKTRGQQVTLSCSPISGHRSVSWYQQTPGQGLQFLFEYFSETQRNKGNFPGRFSGRQFSNSRSEMNVSTLELGDSALYLCASSLGQGGEKLFFGSGTQLSVL.

The CDR3 loop reads CASSSRTGHTEAFF. The CDR3 nucleotides are TGTGCCAGCAGCAGCCGGACAGGACACACTGAAGCTTTCTTT. The V gene is TRBV11-2, the J gene TRBJ1-1, with 7 bases lining up with TRBD1. Trimming cost V 5 bases and J 3 bases; bases outside gene matches: 6. The germline V gene has CDR1 SGHAT and CDR2 FQNNGV. The CDR3 totals 14 residues.

The chain is built from TRBV2 and TRBJ2-4; TRBD2 might be the D (5 bases). Germline V gene sequence: CDR1 SNHLY, CDR2 FYNNEI. V was trimmed by 1 base and J by 1 base, leaving 8 bases between them. The length of the CDR3 is 15 residues. For the CDR3, the DNA is TGTGCCAGCAGTGAAGTAGCGTTGGCCAAAAACATTCAGTACTTC. This translates into CASSEVALAKNIQYF.

V usage is TRBV19 and J usage is TRBJ1-4, with 8 bases fitting TRBD1. The germline V gene encodes CDR1 LNHDA and CDR2 SQIVND (reference sequence). Trimming cost V 5 bases and J 8 bases; bases outside gene matches: 7. The CDR3 covers 14 residues. The CDR3, as DNA: TGTGCCAGTAGTCCTCGACAGGGGACAGAAAAACTGTTTTTT. It specifies CASSPRQGTEKLFF.

The table lists this clone with a few counts. This chain uses TRBV2 with TRBJ2-7, with a weak D call TRBD1 (5 bases). CDR3 length: 12 amino acids. CDR1 is SNHLY and CDR2 is FYNNEI in the germline V gene. The V end lost 8 bases, the J end lost 2 bases, and 10 bases lay between the germline ends. The CDR3 here is CASRGQTYEQYF. The CDR3 DNA sequence: TGTGCCAGCCGCGGACAAACCTACGAGCAGTACTTC.

This clone was observed a single time. J is TRBJ1-1 and V is TRBV6-6; D ambiguous. The V end was cut by 5 bases, the J end by 0 bases, with 7 bases between. The CDR3 has 13 residues. CDR1 and CDR2 from the germline V gene are MNHNY and SVGAGI (reference sequence). CDR3 in DNA: TGTGCCAGCAGTCGAGGGTTGAACACTGAAGCTTTCTTT. It encodes CASSRGLNTEAFF.

The chain combines TRBV10-3 with TRBJ1-1; tentatively, D is TRBD1 (6 bases). The CDR3 has 13 residues. V lost 8 bases, J lost 0 bases, and 10 bases lay in between. CDR1 is ENHRY and CDR2 is SYGVKD in the germline V gene. In DNA, the CDR3 is TGTGCCATCCGAAGGGGGATGAACACTGAAGCTTTCTTT. Translation: CAIRRGMNTEAFF.

This chain connects TRBV5-5 to TRBJ1-1; TRBD1 is a possible D gene (5 bases). Trimming pared 4 bases from V and 6 bases from J, leaving 7 bases between. Germline CDR1 is SGHKS and CDR2 is YYEKEE (reference sequence). This CDR3 is 11 amino acids long. This CDR3 is CASSIGAEAFF. CDR3 coding DNA: TGTGCCAGCAGCATAGGGGCTGAAGCTTTCTTT.

V usage is TRBV5-6 and J usage is TRBJ2-7; 8 bases line up with TRBD2. Trimming cost V 6 bases and J 6 bases; bases outside gene matches: 8. CDR1 is SGHDT and CDR2 is YYEEEE in the germline V gene. CDR3 length: 13 amino acids. The CDR3 DNA sequence: TGTGCCAGCAACCTCCGGGAGGGAGGCGAGCAGTACTTC. It encodes CASNLREGGEQYF.

Comment on this clone: A much larger clone differs by one base, so this may be a read error. The rearrangement joins TRBV6-6 to TRBJ2-7; 7 nucleotides agree with TRBD1. The CDR3 runs to 12 residues. The V and J ends lost 6 bases and 2 bases, in that order; junction bases with no gene match: 1. The V gene's germline CDR1 is MNHNY and CDR2 SVGAGI (reference sequence). CDR3 loop: CASRGQTYEQYF. CDR3 bases: TGTGCCAGCAGGGGACAGACCTACGAGCAGTACTTC.

This clone was counted only a few times. This sequence joins TRBV4-2 and TRBJ1-5; TRBD1 aligns across 11 bases. CDR3 length: 15 residues. V was pared by 4 bases and J by 2 bases, with 1 base of the junction left unmatched. CDR1 is LGHNA and CDR2 is YNFKEQ in the germline V gene. The CDR3 nucleotides read TGTGCCAGCAGCCGGGGACAGGGGGGCAATCAGCCCCAGCATTTT. The encoded protein is CASSRGQGGNQPQHF.

V usage is TRBV27 and J usage is TRBJ1-6; TRBD1 aligns across 7 bases. The CDR3 sequence is 15 residues long. V was clipped by 3 bases and J by 10 bases; unmatched bases: 9. Germline CDR1 reads MNHEY; CDR2 reads SMNVEV (reference sequence). CDR3 amino acids: CASSFTTGSSSPLHF. The CDR3 coding sequence is TGTGCCAGCAGTTTCACGACAGGGTCTTCCTCACCCCTCCACTTT.

The chain combines TRBV4-1 with TRBJ1-6; 9 nucleotides match TRBD1. The CDR3 is 15 amino acids. CDR1 and CDR2 from the germline V gene are MGHRA and YSYEKL. The V and J ends lost 2 bases and 7 bases, in that order; junction bases with no gene match: 3. The CDR3 nucleotides are TGCGCCAGCAGCCAACCCGGACAGGGGAATTCACCCCTCCACTTT. This codes for CASSQPGQGNSPLHF.

Remarks on this clone: The same CDR3 is also encoded by other DNA sequences in this sample. The rearrangement joins TRBV28 to TRBJ1-5; no clear D gene. The V gene's germline CDR1 is MDHEN and CDR2 SYDVKM. V dropped 5 bases and J dropped 6 bases, with 5 bases sitting between them. The CDR3 covers 11 residues. The CDR3 is CASSLGQPQHF. Here the CDR3 DNA reads TGTGCCAGCAGTCTCGGTCAGCCCCAGCATTTT.

The gene calls are TRBV15 and TRBJ2-6; perhaps TRBD1 as D (5 bases). The CDR3 has 17 amino acids. V lost 1 base to trimming and J lost 4 bases, with 14 bases between them. The germline CDR1 and CDR2 sequences are LNHNV and YYDKDF (reference sequence). CDR3 sequence (DNA): TGTGCCACCAGCAGAGTTCTCAGGGTCGCCGGGGCCAACGTCCTGACTTTC. This gives the protein CATSRVLRVAGANVLTF.

This clone was counted a single time. The rearrangement joins TRBV7-2 to TRBJ2-1; TRBD2 aligns across 11 bases. Trimming removed 5 bases from V and 6 bases from J; junction bases left unmatched: 6. This CDR3 spans 15 amino acids. CDR1 is SGHTA and CDR2 is FQGNSA in the germline V gene. The CDR3 sequence is CASSLDTSGSNEQFF. CDR3 coding DNA: TGTGCCAGCAGCCTAGACACTAGCGGGAGCAATGAGCAGTTCTTC.

The V gene is TRBV18, the J gene TRBJ1-1, with D tentatively TRBD1 (5 bases). Germline V gene data show CDR1 as KGHSH and CDR2 as LQKENI. There are 14 residues in the CDR3. V lost 6 bases and J lost 0, with 11 bases in between. CDR3 sequence reads: CASSRQSMNTEAFF. CDR3 in DNA: TGTGCCAGCTCTCGACAGTCCATGAACACTGAAGCTTTCTTT. The complete variable domain, with remaining parts taken from reference TRBV18 and TRBJ1-1, reads NAGVMQNPRHLVRRRGQEARLRCSPMKGHSHVYWYRQLPEEGLKFMVYLQKENIIDESGMPKERFSAEFPKEGPSILRIQQVVRGDSAAYFCASSRQSMNTEAFFGQGTRLTVV.

This chain joins TRBV4-1 and TRBJ2-1; 10 positions match TRBD2. After removal of 4 bases from V and 4 bases from J, the junction contained 16 bases not matched to a gene. The CDR3 runs to 19 residues. The germline V gene has CDR1 MGHRA and CDR2 YSYEKL. Written as DNA, the CDR3 is TGCGCCAGCAGCCCTGCGACTGGGCTCTGGACTAGCGGTTACAATGAGCAGTTCTTC. Translation gives CASSPATGLWTSGYNEQFF.

V is TRBV11-2 and J is TRBJ1-2; unclear D gene. CDR3 length equals 15 residues. Germline-derived CDR1 and CDR2 are SGHAT and FQNNGV. Trimming took off 1 base at V and 0 bases at J, with 9 bases between the two ends. The CDR3 protein is CASSLGTETNYGYTF. The CDR3 DNA sequence: TGTGCCAGCAGCTTAGGAACAGAGACTAACTATGGCTACACCTTC.

V and J are TRBV5-8 and TRBJ1-5; tentative D call: TRBD1 (6 bases). CDR3 length: 16 amino acids. V was shortened by 0 bases and J by 4 bases, with 14 bases between the two germline ends. Per germline, CDR1 SGHTS and CDR2 YDEGEE. CDR3 nucleotides: TGTGCCAGCAGCTTGGGGGTGACAGGCCCAAATCAGCCCCAGCATTTT. The encoded protein is CASSLGVTGPNQPQHF.

This chain's CDR3 is CASSPGTSYGYTF. The CDR3 coding sequence is TGTGCCAGCTCACCAGGCACCAGCTATGGCTACACCTTC. This chain connects TRBV18 to TRBJ1-2, with D unclear. The V gene's germline CDR1 is KGHSH and CDR2 LQKENI. With 2 bases removed from V and 4 bases from J, the gap between germline ends came to 8 bases. The CDR3 contains 13 residues.

The chain is built from TRBV5-1 and TRBJ2-7, with 11 bases identical to TRBD1. V dropped 3 bases and J dropped 9; count of bases not matched to a gene: 11. The CDR3 is made up of 15 amino acids. Germline-derived CDR1 and CDR2 are SGHRS and YFSETQ. The CDR3 DNA sequence: TGCGCCAGCAGCTCGACGCTGGACAGGGGGCGGCTGCAGTACTTC. Its translation: CASSSTLDRGRLQYF. Looking up the rest from reference TRBV5-1 and TRBJ2-7 gives the full variable domain: KAGVTQTPRYLIKTRGQQVTLSCSPISGHRSVSWYQQTPGQGLQFLFEYFSETQRNKGNFPGRFSGRQFSNSRSEMNVSTLELGDSALYLCASSSTLDRGRLQYFGPGTRLTVT.

This clone occurred a few times. The rearrangement joins TRBV29-1 to TRBJ1-1, with a weak D call TRBD1 (5 bases). Per germline, CDR1 SQVTM and CDR2 ANQGSEA. The CDR3 covers 13 residues. V was trimmed by 6 bases and J by 0 bases, leaving 11 bases between them. The CDR3 DNA reads TGCAGCGTGGCGGGACGGATGAACACTGAAGCTTTCTTT. Its translation is CSVAGRMNTEAFF.

This clone occurred a few times. This chain uses TRBV30 with TRBJ1-1; D ambiguous. Germline V CDR1 and CDR2: GTSNPN, SVGIG (reference sequence). The CDR3 has 15 residues. V lost 2 bases to trimming and J lost 1 base, with 14 bases between them. This CDR3 reads CAWSLTLTGNTEAFF. The DNA of the CDR3 is TGTGCCTGGAGTCTTACACTCACGGGGAACACTGAAGCTTTCTTT.

The chain carries TRBV7-3 and TRBJ2-3, with 7 bases fitting TRBD2. J was trimmed by 0 bases and V by 5 bases; bases with no gene match: 8. The CDR3 runs 16 residues. The germline gives CDR1 SGHTA, CDR2 FQGTGA. CDR3 in DNA: TGTGCCAGCAGCCCCAATGCGCGGGGGAGCACAGATACGCAGTATTTT. Translated, it gives CASSPNARGSTDTQYF.